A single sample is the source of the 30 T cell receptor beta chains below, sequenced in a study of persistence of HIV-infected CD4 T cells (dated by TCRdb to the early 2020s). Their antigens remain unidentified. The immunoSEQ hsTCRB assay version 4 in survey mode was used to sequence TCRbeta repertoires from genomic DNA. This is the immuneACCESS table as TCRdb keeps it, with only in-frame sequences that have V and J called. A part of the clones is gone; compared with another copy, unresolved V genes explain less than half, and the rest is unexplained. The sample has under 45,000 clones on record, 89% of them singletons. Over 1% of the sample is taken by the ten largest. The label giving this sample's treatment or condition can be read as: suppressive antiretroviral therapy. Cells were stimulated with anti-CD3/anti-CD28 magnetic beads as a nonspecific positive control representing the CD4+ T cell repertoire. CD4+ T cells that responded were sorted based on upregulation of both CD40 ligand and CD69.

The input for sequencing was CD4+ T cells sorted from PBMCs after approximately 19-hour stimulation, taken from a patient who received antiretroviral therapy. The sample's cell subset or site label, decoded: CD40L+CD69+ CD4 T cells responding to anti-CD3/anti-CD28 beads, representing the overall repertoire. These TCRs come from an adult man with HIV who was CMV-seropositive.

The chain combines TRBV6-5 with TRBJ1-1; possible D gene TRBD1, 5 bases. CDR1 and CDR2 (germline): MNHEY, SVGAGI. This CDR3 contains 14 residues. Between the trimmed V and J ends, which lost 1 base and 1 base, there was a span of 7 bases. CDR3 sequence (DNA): TGTGCCAGCAGTTACTGGGGGGAGAACACTGAAGCTTTCTTT. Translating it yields CASSYWGENTEAFF.

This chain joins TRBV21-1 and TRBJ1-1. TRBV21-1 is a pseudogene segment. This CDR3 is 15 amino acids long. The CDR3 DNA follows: TGTGCCAGCAGCAAAGGGCTGAGTAGGTGGACTGAAGCTTTCTTT. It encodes CASSKGLSRWTEAFF.

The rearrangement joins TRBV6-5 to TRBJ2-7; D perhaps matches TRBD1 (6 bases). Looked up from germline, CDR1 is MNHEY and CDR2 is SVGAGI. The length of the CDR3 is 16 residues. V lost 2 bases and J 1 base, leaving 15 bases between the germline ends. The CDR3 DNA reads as TGTGCCAGCAGTTACGGCCCGCGGCAGGGGTCCTACGAGCAGTACTTC. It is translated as CASSYGPRQGSYEQYF.

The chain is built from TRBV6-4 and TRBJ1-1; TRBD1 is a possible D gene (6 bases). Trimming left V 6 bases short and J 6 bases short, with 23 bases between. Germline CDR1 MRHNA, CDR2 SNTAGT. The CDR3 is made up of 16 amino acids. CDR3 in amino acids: CASRDSQKGNGAEAFF. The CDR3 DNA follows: TGTGCCAGCAGGGACAGTCAAAAGGGCAATGGGGCTGAAGCTTTCTTT.

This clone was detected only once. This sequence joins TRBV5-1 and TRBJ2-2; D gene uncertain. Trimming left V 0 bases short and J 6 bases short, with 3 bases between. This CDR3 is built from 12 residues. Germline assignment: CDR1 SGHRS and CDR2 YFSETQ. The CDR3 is CASSLDAGELFF. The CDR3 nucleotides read TGCGCCAGCAGCTTGGACGCCGGGGAGCTGTTTTTT.

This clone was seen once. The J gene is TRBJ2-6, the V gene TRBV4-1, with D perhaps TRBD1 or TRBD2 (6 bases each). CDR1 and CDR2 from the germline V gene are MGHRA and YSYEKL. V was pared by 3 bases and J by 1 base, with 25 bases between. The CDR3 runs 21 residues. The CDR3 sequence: CASSQVGRGRGFLSGANVLTF. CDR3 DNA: TGCGCCAGCAGCCAGGTCGGACGGGGGCGGGGATTCTTATCTGGGGCCAACGTCCTGACTTTC.

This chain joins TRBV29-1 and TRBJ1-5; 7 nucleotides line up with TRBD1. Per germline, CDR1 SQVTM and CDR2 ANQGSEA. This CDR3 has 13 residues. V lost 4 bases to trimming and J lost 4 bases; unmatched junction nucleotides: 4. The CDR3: CSVVQGQNQPQHF. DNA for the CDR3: TGCAGCGTTGTCCAGGGACAGAATCAGCCCCAGCATTTT.

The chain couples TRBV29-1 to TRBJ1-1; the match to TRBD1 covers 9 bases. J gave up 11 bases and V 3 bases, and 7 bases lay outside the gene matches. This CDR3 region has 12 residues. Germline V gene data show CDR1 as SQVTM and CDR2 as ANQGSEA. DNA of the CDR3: TGCAGCGTTGAGAAACAGGGACAGGGCGCTTTCTTT. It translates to CSVEKQGQGAFF. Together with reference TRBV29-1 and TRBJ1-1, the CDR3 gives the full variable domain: SAVISQKPSRDICQRGTSLTIQCQVDSQVTMMFWYRQQPGQSLTLIATANQGSEATYESGFVIDKFPISRPNLTFSTLTVSNMSPEDSSIYLCSVEKQGQGAFFGQGTRLTVV.

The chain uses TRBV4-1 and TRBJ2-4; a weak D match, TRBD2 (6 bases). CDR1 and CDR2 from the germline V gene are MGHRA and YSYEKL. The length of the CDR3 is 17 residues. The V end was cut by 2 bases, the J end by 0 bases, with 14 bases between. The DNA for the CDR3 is TGCGCCAGCAGCCAATGGAGTGCGGGGCAAGCCAAAAACATTCAGTACTTC. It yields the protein CASSQWSAGQAKNIQYF.

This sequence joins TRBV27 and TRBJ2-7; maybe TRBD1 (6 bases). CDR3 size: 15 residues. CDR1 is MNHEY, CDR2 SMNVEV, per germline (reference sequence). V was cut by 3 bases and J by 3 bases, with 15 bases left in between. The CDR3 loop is CASSLRGTTRYEQYF. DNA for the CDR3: TGTGCCAGCAGTTTGAGAGGGACAACACGCTACGAGCAGTACTTC.

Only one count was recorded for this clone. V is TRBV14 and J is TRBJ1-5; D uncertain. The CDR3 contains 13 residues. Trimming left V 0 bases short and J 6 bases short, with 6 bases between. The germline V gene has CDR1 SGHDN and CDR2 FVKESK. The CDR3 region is CASSQDPGQPQHF. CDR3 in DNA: TGTGCCAGCAGCCAAGATCCAGGTCAGCCCCAGCATTTT.

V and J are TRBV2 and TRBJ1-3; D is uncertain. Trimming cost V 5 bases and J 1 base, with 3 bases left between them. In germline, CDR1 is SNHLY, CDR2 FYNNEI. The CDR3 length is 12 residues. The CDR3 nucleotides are TGTGCCAGCAGTTTGTCTGGAAACACCATATATTTT. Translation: CASSLSGNTIYF. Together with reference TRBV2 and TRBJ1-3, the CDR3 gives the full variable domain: EPEVTQTPSHQVTQMGQEVILRCVPISNHLYFYWYRQILGQKVEFLVSFYNNEISEKSEIFDDQFSVERPDGSNFTLKIRSTKLEDSAMYFCASSLSGNTIYFGEGSWLTVV.

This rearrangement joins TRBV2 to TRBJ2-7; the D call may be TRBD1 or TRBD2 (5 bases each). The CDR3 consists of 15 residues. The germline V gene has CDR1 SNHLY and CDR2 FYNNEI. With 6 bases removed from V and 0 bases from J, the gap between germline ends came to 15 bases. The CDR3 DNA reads TGTGCCAGCAGGAACCGGGACCTCAACTCCTACGAGCAGTACTTC. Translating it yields CASRNRDLNSYEQYF.

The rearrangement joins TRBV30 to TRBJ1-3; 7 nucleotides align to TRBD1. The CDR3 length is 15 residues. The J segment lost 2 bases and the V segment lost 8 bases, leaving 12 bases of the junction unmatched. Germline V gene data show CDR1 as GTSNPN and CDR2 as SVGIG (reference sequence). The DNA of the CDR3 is TGTGCCGGGGCCCTACAGGGGTCGGCTGGAAACACCATATATTTT. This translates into CAGALQGSAGNTIYF.

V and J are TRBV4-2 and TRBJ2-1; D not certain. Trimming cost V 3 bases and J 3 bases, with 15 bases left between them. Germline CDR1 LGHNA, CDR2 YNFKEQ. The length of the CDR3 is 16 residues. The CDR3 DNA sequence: TGTGCCAGCAGCCAGCAAGATGGAGTAGGCTACAATGAGCAGTTCTTC. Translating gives CASSQQDGVGYNEQFF.

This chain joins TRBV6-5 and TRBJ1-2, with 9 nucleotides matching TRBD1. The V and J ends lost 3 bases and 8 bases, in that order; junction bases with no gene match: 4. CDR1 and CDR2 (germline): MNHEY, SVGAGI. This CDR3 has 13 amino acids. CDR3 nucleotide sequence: TGTGCCAGCAGTTATGACAGGGGGAGCGGCTACACCTTC. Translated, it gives CASSYDRGSGYTF.

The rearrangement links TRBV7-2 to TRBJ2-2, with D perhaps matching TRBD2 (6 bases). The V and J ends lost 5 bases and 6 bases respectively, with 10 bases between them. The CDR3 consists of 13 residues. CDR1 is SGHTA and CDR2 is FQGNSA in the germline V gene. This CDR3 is CASSPWEAGELFF. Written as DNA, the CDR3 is TGTGCCAGCAGCCCGTGGGAGGCCGGGGAGCTGTTTTTT.

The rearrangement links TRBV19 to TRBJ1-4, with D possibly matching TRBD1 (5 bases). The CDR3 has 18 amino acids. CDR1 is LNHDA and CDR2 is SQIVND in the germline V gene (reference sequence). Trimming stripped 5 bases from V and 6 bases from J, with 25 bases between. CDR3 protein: CASSQGRTYGVFDEKLFF. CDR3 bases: TGTGCCAGTAGTCAAGGCAGGACATATGGAGTTTTCGATGAAAAACTGTTTTTT.

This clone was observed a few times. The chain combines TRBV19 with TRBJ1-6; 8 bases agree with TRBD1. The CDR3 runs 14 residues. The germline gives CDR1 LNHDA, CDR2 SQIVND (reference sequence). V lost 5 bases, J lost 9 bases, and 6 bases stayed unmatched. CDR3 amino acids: CASSGRQGTSPLHF. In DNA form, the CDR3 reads TGTGCCAGTAGTGGAAGACAGGGGACTTCACCCCTCCACTTT.

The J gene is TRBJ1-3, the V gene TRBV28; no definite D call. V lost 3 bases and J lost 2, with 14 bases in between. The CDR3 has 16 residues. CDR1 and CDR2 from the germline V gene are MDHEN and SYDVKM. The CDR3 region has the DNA TGTGCCAGCAGTTTTTACTTCGGGCAAACTGGAAACACCATATATTTT. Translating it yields CASSFYFGQTGNTIYF.

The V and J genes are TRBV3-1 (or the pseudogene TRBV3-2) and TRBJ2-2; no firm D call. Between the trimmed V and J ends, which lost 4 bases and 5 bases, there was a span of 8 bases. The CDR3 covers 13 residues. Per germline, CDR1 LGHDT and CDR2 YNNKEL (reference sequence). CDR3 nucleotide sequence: TGTGCCAGCAGCCTCGACGGGACCGGGGAGCTGTTTTTT. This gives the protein CASSLDGTGELFF.

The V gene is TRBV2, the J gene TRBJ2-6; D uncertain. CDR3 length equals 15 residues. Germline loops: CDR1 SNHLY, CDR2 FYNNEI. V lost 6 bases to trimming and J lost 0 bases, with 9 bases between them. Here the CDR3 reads CASRLEHSGANVLTF. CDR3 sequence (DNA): TGTGCCAGCAGGCTCGAACACTCTGGGGCCAACGTCCTGACTTTC.

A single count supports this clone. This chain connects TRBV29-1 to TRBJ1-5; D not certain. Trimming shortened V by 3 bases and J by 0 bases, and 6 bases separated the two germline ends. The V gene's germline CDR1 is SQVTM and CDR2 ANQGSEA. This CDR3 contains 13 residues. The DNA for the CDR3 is TGCAGCGTTGAGCTCAATAGCAATCAGCCCCAGCATTTT. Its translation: CSVELNSNQPQHF.

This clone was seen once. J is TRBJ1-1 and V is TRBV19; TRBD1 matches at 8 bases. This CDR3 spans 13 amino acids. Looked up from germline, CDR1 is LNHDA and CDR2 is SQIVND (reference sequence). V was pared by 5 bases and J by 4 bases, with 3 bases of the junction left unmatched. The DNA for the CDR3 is TGTGCCAGTAGTGTCACAGGGGGCACTGAAGCTTTCTTT. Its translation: CASSVTGGTEAFF.

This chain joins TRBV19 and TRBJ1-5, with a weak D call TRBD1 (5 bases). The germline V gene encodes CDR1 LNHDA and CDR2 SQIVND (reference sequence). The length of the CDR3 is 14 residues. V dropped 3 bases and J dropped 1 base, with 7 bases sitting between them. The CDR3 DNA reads TGTGCCAGTAGTATGTCAGGGAGCAATCAGCCCCAGCATTTT. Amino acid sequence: CASSMSGSNQPQHF.

Here the CDR3 DNA reads TGTGCCAGCAGTTTCAAAGGGGACAGGGGCGATGAGCAGTTCTTC. Protein product: CASSFKGDRGDEQFF. V is TRBV6-5 and J is TRBJ2-1; TRBD1 agrees at 10 bases. Germline V gives CDR1 MNHEY, CDR2 SVGAGI. V was clipped by 4 bases and J by 8 bases; unmatched bases: 8. CDR3 length: 15 residues.

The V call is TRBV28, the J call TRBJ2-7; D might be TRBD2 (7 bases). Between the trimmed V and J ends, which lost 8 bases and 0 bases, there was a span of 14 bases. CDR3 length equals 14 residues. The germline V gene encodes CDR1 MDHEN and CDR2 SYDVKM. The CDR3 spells CASQGGGHSYEQYF. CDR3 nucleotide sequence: TGTGCCAGCCAAGGGGGGGGCCACTCCTACGAGCAGTACTTC.

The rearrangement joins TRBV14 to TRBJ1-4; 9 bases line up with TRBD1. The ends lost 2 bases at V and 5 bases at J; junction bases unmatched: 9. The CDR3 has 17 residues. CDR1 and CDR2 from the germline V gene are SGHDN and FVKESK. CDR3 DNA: TGTGCCAGCAGCCAAAGGGTAACCGGGACAGGGAATGAAAAACTGTTTTTT. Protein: CASSQRVTGTGNEKLFF.

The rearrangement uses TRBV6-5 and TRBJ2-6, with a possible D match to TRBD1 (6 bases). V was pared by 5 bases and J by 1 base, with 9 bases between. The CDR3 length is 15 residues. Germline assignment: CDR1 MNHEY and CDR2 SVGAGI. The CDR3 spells CASSLQGSGANVLTF. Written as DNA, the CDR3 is TGTGCCAGCAGTCTACAGGGATCTGGGGCCAACGTCCTGACTTTC.

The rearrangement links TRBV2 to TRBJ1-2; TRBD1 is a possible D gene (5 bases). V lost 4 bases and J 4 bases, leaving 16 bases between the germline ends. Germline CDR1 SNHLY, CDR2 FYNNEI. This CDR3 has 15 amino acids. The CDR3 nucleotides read TGTGCCAGCAGTGGGGGGGGACCCGCAGGCTATGGCTACACCTTC. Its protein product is CASSGGGPAGYGYTF. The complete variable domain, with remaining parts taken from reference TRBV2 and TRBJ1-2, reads EPEVTQTPSHQVTQMGQEVILRCVPISNHLYFYWYRQILGQKVEFLVSFYNNEISEKSEIFDDQFSVERPDGSNFTLKIRSTKLEDSAMYFCASSGGGPAGYGYTFGSGTRLTVV.